This T cell receptor (beta chain) was identified during a study of blood T cell repertoires in COVID-19. Trimming stripped 5 bases from V and 7 bases from J, with 15 bases between. The CDR3 is made up of 14 amino acids. Looked up from germline, CDR1 is MDHEN and CDR2 is SYDVKM. Authors' analysis steps: It was from reference gene primer amplification that nucleated cell counts were estimated. Clones were read by immunoSEQ multiplex PCR, and TCRdb kept only the in-frame ones, dropping some. The V and J calls and clone size come from that table; D and trimming were worked out from the DNA. Here the sample spans more than 300,000 clones, approximately 84% being singletons. Participant-given clinical history determined each cohort assignment.

The sequence derives from a woman under 30 who had recovered from COVID-19. Sequencing used PBMCs or T cells enriched from blood (not recorded which). The genes are TRBV28 and TRBJ1-5, with D possibly being TRBD1 (6 bases). The CDR3 sequence is CASSPDAGAQPQHF. The DNA for the CDR3 is TGTGCCAGCAGTCCCGACGCGGGGGCGCAGCCCCAGCATTTT.